This entry is about one TCR beta chain. Its target antigen remains unknown. No qualities accompany the bases; no much larger clone lies one base away. The CDR3 regions of human TCRbeta chains were analyzed by immunosequencing. The published analysis was carried out like this. TCRs in the repertoires were compared against a reference library of SARS-CoV-2-specific TCRs that had been generated with the MIRA antigen-specificity platform. Breadth was defined as the fraction of unique TCRs that were SARS-CoV-2-associated. Depth was defined as the fraction of total T cells that were SARS-CoV-2-associated. Using the MIRA data, each spike-specific TCR was mapped to the spike region that the TCR reacts to and placed in a CD4 or CD8 class. Log10-transformed breadth and depth values were compared by one-way ANOVA with Sidak's multiple comparisons tests. TCRdb's version of the immuneACCESS table is confined to in-frame rearrangements and falls short of the full clone set. An unresolved V gene accounts for under half of the shortfall where checked; the remainder is of unknown origin. The V and J calls and clone size were taken over from that table, and D and trimming were inferred from the DNA. This sample holds 200,000 to 250,000 clones; 93% were observed only once. The ten largest clones capture about 1% of the sample.

This sample is part of a study of T cell responses to AZD1222 COVID-19 vaccine (dated by TCRdb to about 2021). As for the study more broadly: A total of approximately 240 trial participants underwent TCR sequencing, of whom 207 received two doses of AZD1222 and about 25 received two doses of the MenACWY control vaccine. Enrollment into the trials was organized by age into subgroups of 18-55, 56-69 and 70-plus years, and those subgroups contained approximately 160, 26 and 62 TCR-sequenced participants, respectively.

Here is what the overall study found, with its caveats: Participants were mostly white British and included more females than males, and it was suggested by the authors that clonal diversity may have been underestimated. Spike-specific TCR breadth and depth rose significantly after two AZD1222 doses compared with day 0 and with MenACWY recipients. Reportedly, close to half of the unique spike-specific TCRs recognized epitopes lying outside the regions that are mutated in the B.1.351 and B.1.1.7 variants. CD4 TCRs associated with the vaccine covered the entire spike protein, and the dominant responses were in regions 160-218 and 743-854. No day 14 peak-response samples were available, so repertoires were characterized only after the peak T cell response. Conclusions about previously exposed vaccinees are limited because only a handful of AZD1222 recipients were SARS-CoV-2 seropositive at baseline. The 56-69-year group was small, and its depth increase did not reach significance, likely because of low power.

In the paper's terms, the time point label means: baseline before first vaccination. The treatment or condition label for this specimen denotes: meningococcal conjugate vaccine given as trial control. Vaccinee samples came from UK trials COV001 and COV002, including a single-blind randomized controlled phase 2/3 trial of AZD1222 (ChAdOx1 nCoV-19) in healthy adults. For TCRbeta chain sequencing, PBMC samples were collected from trial participants at day 0 and at day 28 after the second dose. The sequences come from peripheral blood, collected on day 0 of MenACWY control vaccination. The receptor was derived from an adult in good health.

CDR3 reads: CASSVGTGNQPQHF. Here is the DNA: TGCGCCAGCAGCGTCGGGACAGGAAATCAGCCCCAGCATTTT. Recombination linked TRBV5-1 to TRBJ1-5, and 8 bases in between align with TRBD1. The CDR3 goes from the cysteine to the phenylalanine over 14 residues. Kept here is only the CDR3 DNA, which spans 42 bases and is read in frame from base 1. CDR1 and CDR2 are read off the germline V gene as SGHRS and YFSETQ. V trim: 4 bases; J trim: 4 bases; unmatched bases: 4.